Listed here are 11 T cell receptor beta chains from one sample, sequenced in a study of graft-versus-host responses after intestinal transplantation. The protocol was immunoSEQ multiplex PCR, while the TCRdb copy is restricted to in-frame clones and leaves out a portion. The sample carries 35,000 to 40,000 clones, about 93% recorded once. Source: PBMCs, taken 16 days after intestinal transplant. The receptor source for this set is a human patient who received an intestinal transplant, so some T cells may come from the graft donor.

The CDR3 is CASSPRTGVAKNIQYF. Written as DNA, the CDR3 is TGTGCCAGCAGCCCACGGACAGGGGTAGCCAAAAACATTCAGTACTTC. This rearrangement joins TRBV4-2 to TRBJ2-4; 9 positions match TRBD1. V shed 4 bases and J 0 bases; nucleotides not matched to a gene: 4. Germline V gene data show CDR1 as LGHNA and CDR2 as YNFKEQ. This CDR3 has 16 residues.

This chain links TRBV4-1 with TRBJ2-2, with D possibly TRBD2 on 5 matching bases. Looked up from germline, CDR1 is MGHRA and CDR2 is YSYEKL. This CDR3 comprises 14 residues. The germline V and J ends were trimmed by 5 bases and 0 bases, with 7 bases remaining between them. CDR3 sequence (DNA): TGCGCCAGCAGCGCGGGTCCGAACACCGGGGAGCTGTTTTTT. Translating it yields CASSAGPNTGELFF.

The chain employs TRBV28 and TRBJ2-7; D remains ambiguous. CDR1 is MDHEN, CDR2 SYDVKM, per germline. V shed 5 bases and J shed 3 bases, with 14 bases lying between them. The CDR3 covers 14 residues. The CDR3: CASSLTLRGYEQYF. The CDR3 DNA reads TGTGCCAGCAGTCTAACCCTCCGTGGCTACGAGCAGTACTTC. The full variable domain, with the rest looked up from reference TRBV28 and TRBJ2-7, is DVKVTQSSRYLVKRTGEKVFLECVQDMDHENMFWYRQDPGLGLRLIYFSYDVKMKEKGDIPEGYSVSREKKERFSLILESASTNQTSMYLCASSLTLRGYEQYFGPGTRLTVT.

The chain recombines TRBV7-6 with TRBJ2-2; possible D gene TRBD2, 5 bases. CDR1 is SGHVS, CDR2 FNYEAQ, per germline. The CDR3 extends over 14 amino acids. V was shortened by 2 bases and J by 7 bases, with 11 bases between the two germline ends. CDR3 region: CASSLSGAGGELFF. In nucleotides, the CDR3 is TGTGCCAGCAGCTTAAGCGGTGCGGGCGGGGAGCTGTTTTTT.

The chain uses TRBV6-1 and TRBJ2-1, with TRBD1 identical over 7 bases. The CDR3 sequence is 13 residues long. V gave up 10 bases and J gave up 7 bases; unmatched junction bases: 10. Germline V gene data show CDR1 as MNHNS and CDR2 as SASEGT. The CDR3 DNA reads TGTGCCACCGAGGGGGCGAAGAGGAATGAGCAGTTCTTC. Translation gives CATEGAKRNEQFF.

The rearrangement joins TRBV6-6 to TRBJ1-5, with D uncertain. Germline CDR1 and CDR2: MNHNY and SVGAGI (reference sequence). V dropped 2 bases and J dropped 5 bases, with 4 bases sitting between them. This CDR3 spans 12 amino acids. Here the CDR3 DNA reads TGTGCCAGCAGTTACGGGGATCAGCCCCAGCATTTT. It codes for CASSYGDQPQHF.

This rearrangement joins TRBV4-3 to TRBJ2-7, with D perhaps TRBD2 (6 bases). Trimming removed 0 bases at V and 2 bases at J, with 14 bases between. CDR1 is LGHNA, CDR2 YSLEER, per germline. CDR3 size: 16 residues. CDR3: CASSQDWGERAYEQYF. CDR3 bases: TGCGCCAGCAGCCAAGATTGGGGAGAGCGGGCCTACGAGCAGTACTTC.

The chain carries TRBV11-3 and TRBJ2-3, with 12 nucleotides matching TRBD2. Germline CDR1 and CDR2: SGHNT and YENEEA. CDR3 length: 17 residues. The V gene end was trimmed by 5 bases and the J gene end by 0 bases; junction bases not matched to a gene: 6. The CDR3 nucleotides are TGTGCCAGCAGCGAAGGGACTAGCGGGTTGAGCACAGATACGCAGTATTTT. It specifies CASSEGTSGLSTDTQYF.

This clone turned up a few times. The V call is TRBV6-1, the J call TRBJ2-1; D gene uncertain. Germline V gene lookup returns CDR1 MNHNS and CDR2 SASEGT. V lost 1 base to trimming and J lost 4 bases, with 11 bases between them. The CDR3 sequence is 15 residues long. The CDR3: CASSEGALSYNEQFF. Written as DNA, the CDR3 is TGTGCCAGCAGTGAAGGGGCCTTATCTTACAATGAGCAGTTCTTC.

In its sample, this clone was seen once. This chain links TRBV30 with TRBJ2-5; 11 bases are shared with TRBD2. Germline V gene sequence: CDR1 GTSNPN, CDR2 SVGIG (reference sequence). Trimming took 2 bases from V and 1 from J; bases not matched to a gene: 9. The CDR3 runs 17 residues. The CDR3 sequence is CAWSPAPGLAVQETQYF. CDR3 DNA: TGTGCCTGGAGTCCAGCTCCGGGACTAGCGGTCCAAGAGACCCAGTACTTC. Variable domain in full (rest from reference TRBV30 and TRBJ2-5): SQTIHQWPATLVQPVGSPLSLECTVEGTSNPNLYWYRQAAGRGLQLLFYSVGIGQISSEVPQNLSASRPQDRQFILSSKKLLLSDSGFYLCAWSPAPGLAVQETQYFGPGTRLLVL.

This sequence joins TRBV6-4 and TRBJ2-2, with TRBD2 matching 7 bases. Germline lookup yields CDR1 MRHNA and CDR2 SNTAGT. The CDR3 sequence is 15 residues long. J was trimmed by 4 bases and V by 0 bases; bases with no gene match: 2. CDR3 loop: CASSDSRGSTGELFF. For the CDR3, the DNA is TGTGCCAGCAGTGACTCGCGCGGGAGCACCGGGGAGCTGTTTTTT.